This T cell receptor (beta chain) emerged from a study of graft-versus-host responses after intestinal transplantation. Whole-study results and caveats: Detection of GvH clones occurred in recipient marrow, and some had their first appearance in ileum or blood.

A remark on this clone: Its antigen is unknown.

Trimming took 4 bases from V and 3 from J; bases not matched to a gene: 9. This CDR3 region has 17 residues. CDR1 is SGHKS and CDR2 is YYEKEE in the germline V gene (reference sequence). The repertoire was sequenced with immunoSEQ multiplex PCR; TCRdb's copy has only in-frame clones and lacks some. The table includes approximately 74,000 clones, over 80% detected once. This receptor was identified in a human patient who received an intestinal transplant, so some T cells may come from the graft donor. V usage is TRBV5-5 and J usage is TRBJ2-1, with 11 bases aligning to TRBD2. Sequenced here: PBMCs, sampled 98 days after intestinal transplantation. The CDR3 region is CASSTRPGLAVYNEQFF. CDR3 nucleotides: TGTGCCAGCAGCACTCGGCCGGGACTAGCGGTCTACAATGAGCAGTTCTTC.